Below are 17 T cell receptor beta chains sequenced from a single sample in a study of cytomegalovirus exposure and HLA in healthy donors. Primers included in the PCR were 60 Vbeta and 13 Jbeta primers. Sequenced by immunoSEQ multiplex PCR; TCRdb stores in-frame clones only, minus some. The sample records 150,000 to 200,000 clones, around 80% being singletons. Sample: PBMCs. The source of these receptors is a woman aged 25-40 years in good health and CMV-seropositive.

V is TRBV6-1 and J is TRBJ1-5; D unclear. Germline V gives CDR1 MNHNS, CDR2 SASEGT. CDR3 length: 16 residues. Between the trimmed V and J ends, which lost 2 bases and 0 bases, there was a span of 11 bases. The CDR3 sequence is CASSELLVSSNQPQHF. The CDR3 coding sequence is TGTGCCAGCAGTGAATTACTGGTCTCTAGCAATCAGCCCCAGCATTTT.

V and J are TRBV7-6 and TRBJ2-5; D perhaps matches TRBD1 (5 bases). CDR1 is SGHVS, CDR2 FNYEAQ, per germline. The CDR3 is 16 amino acids. The V end was cut by 1 base, the J end by 5 bases, with 17 bases between. In nucleotides, the CDR3 is TGTGCCAGCAGCTTAGAGTGGGCAGGGTTGAAGGAGACCCAGTACTTC. It specifies CASSLEWAGLKETQYF.

There are a few counts of this clone. The chain is built from TRBV19 and TRBJ2-7, with 8 positions matching TRBD1. V lost 3 bases, J lost 6 bases, and 13 bases stayed unmatched. The CDR3 is 16 residues long. Germline-derived CDR1 and CDR2 are LNHDA and SQIVND (reference sequence). The CDR3 nucleotides read TGTGCCAGTAGTATGGGCCAGGGGGCCGGGTCGGGCGAGCAGTACTTC. Protein sequence: CASSMGQGAGSGEQYF.

This rearrangement joins TRBV5-1 to TRBJ1-2; 7 bases match TRBD1. Trimming at V came to 4 bases and at J to 4 bases, leaving 10 bases not matched to a gene. This CDR3 is 15 amino acids long. The germline gives CDR1 SGHRS, CDR2 YFSETQ. CDR3 residues: CASSERQGIGYGYTF. CDR3 bases: TGCGCCAGCAGCGAAAGACAGGGAATCGGCTATGGCTACACCTTC.

In its sample, this clone was seen a few times. The chain employs TRBV19 and TRBJ1-1; TRBD1 aligns across 7 bases. V trimming: 4 bases; J trimming: 1 base; junction bases outside the gene matches: 3. The CDR3 is 14 amino acids. Germline lookup yields CDR1 LNHDA and CDR2 SQIVND (reference sequence). The CDR3 reads CASSTGGRNTEAFF. The DNA of the CDR3 is TGTGCCAGTAGTACAGGGGGGAGGAACACTGAAGCTTTCTTT.

This rearrangement joins TRBV4-1 to TRBJ2-4, with 8 positions matching TRBD1. V shed 1 base and J 0 bases; nucleotides not matched to a gene: 5. The CDR3 is 17 amino acids. Germline-derived CDR1 and CDR2 are MGHRA and YSYEKL. The CDR3 is CASSQADREIAKNIQYF. The CDR3 DNA is TGCGCCAGCAGCCAAGCGGACAGGGAGATAGCCAAAAACATTCAGTACTTC.

This clone was picked up a small number of times. J is TRBJ2-7 and V is TRBV29-1, with 9 bases aligning to TRBD1. CDR1 is SQVTM and CDR2 is ANQGSEA in the germline V gene. The CDR3 has 14 amino acids. V shed 7 bases, J shed 4 bases, and the junction held 11 bases outside the gene matches. CDR3 residues: CSAQGAQRGYEQYF. CDR3 in DNA: TGCAGCGCACAGGGGGCCCAGCGGGGTTACGAGCAGTACTTC.

The rearrangement joins TRBV28 to TRBJ2-5, with 10 bases identical to TRBD2. J gave up 5 bases and V 7 bases, and 7 bases lay outside the gene matches. CDR3 length: 14 amino acids. Germline V gives CDR1 MDHEN, CDR2 SYDVKM. CDR3 in amino acids: CASKKAGGPETQYF. CDR3 coding DNA: TGTGCCAGCAAAAAAGCGGGAGGGCCGGAGACCCAGTACTTC.

The V and J genes are TRBV5-1 and TRBJ1-1; D perhaps matches TRBD1 (6 bases). Trimming shortened V by 3 bases and J by 1 base, and 7 bases separated the two germline ends. Germline lookup yields CDR1 SGHRS and CDR2 YFSETQ. The CDR3 spans 13 residues. This CDR3 is CASSWGQNTEAFF. The DNA of the CDR3 is TGCGCCAGCAGCTGGGGGCAGAACACTGAAGCTTTCTTT. Full variable domain (missing parts from reference TRBV5-1 and TRBJ1-1): KAGVTQTPRYLIKTRGQQVTLSCSPISGHRSVSWYQQTPGQGLQFLFEYFSETQRNKGNFPGRFSGRQFSNSRSEMNVSTLELGDSALYLCASSWGQNTEAFFGQGTRLTVV.

The chain uses TRBV10-3 and TRBJ1-2; 8 bases line up with TRBD1. The CDR3 length is 15 residues. V gave up 3 bases and J gave up 0 bases; unmatched junction bases: 3. Germline V gene sequence: CDR1 ENHRY, CDR2 SYGVKD. The CDR3 nucleotides read TGTGCCATCAGTGACAGGGGGCTTACTAACTATGGCTACACCTTC. Its protein is CAISDRGLTNYGYTF.

This clone appeared a few times. The chain combines TRBV7-9 with TRBJ1-4, with TRBD1 identical over 9 bases. The CDR3 runs to 19 residues. Unmatched junction bases numbered 12, after V lost 3 bases and J lost 1 base. CDR1 and CDR2 (germline): SEHNR, FQNEAQ (reference sequence). This CDR3 reads CASSFQQGAIDVTNEKLFF. In DNA form, the CDR3 reads TGTGCCAGCAGCTTCCAACAGGGGGCTATAGATGTAACTAATGAAAAACTGTTTTTT.

This clone showed up just once. This rearrangement joins TRBV7-8 to TRBJ2-3; 8 bases line up with TRBD2. This CDR3 has 16 residues. V lost 5 bases, J lost 0 bases, and 7 bases stayed unmatched. CDR1 is SGHVS, CDR2 FQNEAQ, per germline. CDR3 region: CASSPRLAMSTDTQYF. The CDR3 DNA is TGTGCCAGCAGCCCTAGACTAGCGATGAGCACAGATACGCAGTATTTT.

This clone has only a few counts. This rearrangement joins TRBV4-2 to TRBJ2-7, with D unresolved. Per germline, CDR1 LGHNA and CDR2 YNFKEQ. The V and J ends lost 5 bases and 3 bases respectively, with 11 bases between them. The CDR3 loop spans 13 amino acids. The CDR3 DNA reads TGTGCCAGCAGCGAAGCTCTACTCTACGAGCAGTACTTC. It encodes CASSEALLYEQYF.

The chain has TRBV18 and TRBJ2-6; 7 bases line up with TRBD1. The CDR3 has 18 amino acids. The ends lost 0 bases at V and 0 bases at J; junction bases unmatched: 5. Germline CDR1 is KGHSH and CDR2 is LQKENI. CDR3 region: CASSPPTGYSSGANVLTF. The DNA of the CDR3 is TGTGCCAGCTCACCACCGACAGGGTATAGCTCTGGGGCCAACGTCCTGACTTTC. Using reference TRBV18 and TRBJ2-6 for the parts outside the CDR3, the full variable domain is NAGVMQNPRHLVRRRGQEARLRCSPMKGHSHVYWYRQLPEEGLKFMVYLQKENIIDESGMPKERFSAEFPKEGPSILRIQQVVRGDSAAYFCASSPPTGYSSGANVLTFGAGSRLTVL.

The V call is TRBV6-1, the J call TRBJ2-7; TRBD2 might be the D (5 bases). V lost 8 bases and J 0 bases, leaving 14 bases between the germline ends. Per germline, CDR1 MNHNS and CDR2 SASEGT. This CDR3 spans 14 amino acids. This CDR3 is CASGERGNSYEQYF. CDR3 nucleotides: TGTGCCAGCGGGGAGAGAGGGAACTCCTACGAGCAGTACTTC.

V usage is TRBV6-1 and J usage is TRBJ1-3; TRBD1 matches 9 bases. The ends lost 10 bases at V and 6 bases at J; junction bases unmatched: 4. The CDR3 length is 12 residues. Germline V CDR1 and CDR2: MNHNS, SASEGT. The CDR3 DNA follows: TGTGCCACCGGGACAGGGTTAAACACCATATATTTT. Translating gives CATGTGLNTIYF.

The chain links TRBV6-5 to TRBJ1-3; D is uncertain. This CDR3 has 13 residues. CDR1 MNHEY and CDR2 SVGAGI come from the germline V gene. Deletions cut 4 bases from V and 0 bases from J, with 4 bases between. CDR3 sequence reads: CASSSSSGNTIYF. The DNA for the CDR3 is TGTGCCAGCAGTTCCAGCTCTGGAAACACCATATATTTT.